This T cell receptor beta chain was captured by sequencing in a study of cytomegalovirus exposure and HLA in healthy donors. Both 60 Vbeta primers and 13 Jbeta primers went into the PCR. Assay used: immunoSEQ multiplex PCR; TCRdb lists only in-frame clones, some missing. This table has about 100,000 clones, approximately 81% appearing once. Germline-derived CDR1 and CDR2 are SGHNT and YENEEA. Trimming cost V 0 bases and J 9 bases; bases outside gene matches: 7. The CDR3 extends over 14 amino acids. Sequences were obtained from PBMCs. The rearrangement uses TRBV11-3 and TRBJ2-7; the match to TRBD1 covers 8 bases. The clonotype originates from a female donor in good health and CMV-seropositive. CDR3 nucleotide sequence: TGTGCCAGCAGCTTAGAGTTTGGCAGGGGGCCGCAGTACTTC. Residues: CASSLEFGRGPQYF.